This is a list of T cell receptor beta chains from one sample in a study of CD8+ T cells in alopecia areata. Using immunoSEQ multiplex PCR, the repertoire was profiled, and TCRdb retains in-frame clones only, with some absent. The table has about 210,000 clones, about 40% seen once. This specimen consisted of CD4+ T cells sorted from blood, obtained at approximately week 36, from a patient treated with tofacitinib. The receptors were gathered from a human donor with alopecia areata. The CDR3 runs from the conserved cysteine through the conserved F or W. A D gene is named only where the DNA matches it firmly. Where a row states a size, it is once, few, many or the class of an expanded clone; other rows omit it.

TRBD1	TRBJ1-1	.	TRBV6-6	TGTGCCAGCACCATGCACAGGGGACAGGGGGCGATGGCTTTCTTT	CASTMHRGQGAMAFF
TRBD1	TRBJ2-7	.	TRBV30	TGTGCCTGGAGTGTCGGGACAGGGCATCGGCTCTACGAGCAGTACTTC	CAWSVGTGHRLYEQYF
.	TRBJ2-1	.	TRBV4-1	TGCGCCAGCAGCCAGAGGCTAGCGCTCAATGAGCAGTTCTTC	CASSQRLALNEQFF
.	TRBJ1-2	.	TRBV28	TGTGCCACCAACCCGGCGGGTGGCGGCTACACCTTC	CATNPAGGGYTF
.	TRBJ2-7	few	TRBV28	TGTGCCAGCAGCCCCGGTTCGGGAAATGTCTTGGAGCAGTACTTC	CASSPGSGNVLEQYF
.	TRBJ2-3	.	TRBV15	TGTGCCACCAGCAGAGCGGGGGGCCGGCTCACAGATACGCAGTATTTT	CATSRAGGRLTDTQYF
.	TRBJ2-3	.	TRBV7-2	TGTGCCAGCAGCCCGAAGCGGACCCCGGGGGCAGATACGCAGTATTTT	CASSPKRTPGADTQYF
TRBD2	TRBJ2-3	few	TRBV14	TGTGCCAGCAGCTCCCGGGAGGGTTGGACAGATACGCAGTATTTT	CASSSREGWTDTQYF
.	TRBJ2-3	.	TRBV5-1	TGCGCCAGCGGAAAGGTAGTAGGCACAGATACGCAGTATTTT	CASGKVVGTDTQYF
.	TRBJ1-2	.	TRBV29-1	TGCTGCCAAGGAGATAACAACTATGGCTACACCTTC	CCQGDNNYGYTF
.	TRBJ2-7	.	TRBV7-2	TGTGCCAGCAGCTCGGGGCCGGGACTCCGGTCCTACGAGCAGTACTTC	CASSSGPGLRSYEQYF
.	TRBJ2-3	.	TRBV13	TGTGCCAGCAGCGTCAGGGACGGAAACACAGATACGCAGTATTTT	CASSVRDGNTDTQYF
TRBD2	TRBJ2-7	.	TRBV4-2	TGTGCCAGCAGCCCTAGCGGGAAGCCTCTCGAGCAGTACTTC	CASSPSGKPLEQYF
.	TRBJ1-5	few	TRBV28	TGTGCCAGCAGCTGGACTGCTTCCGATCATCAGCCCCAGCATTTT	CASSWTASDHQPQHF
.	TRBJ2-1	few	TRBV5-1	TGCGCCAGCAGCTTGGAGGGCAGTTTAAATGAGCAGTTCTTC	CASSLEGSLNEQFF
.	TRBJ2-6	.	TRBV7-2	TGTGCCAGCAGCTTCGTACCCTCTGGGGCCAACGTCCTGACTTTC	CASSFVPSGANVLTF
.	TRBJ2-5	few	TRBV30	TGTGCCTGGGAGCTTTTGGAGACCCAGTACTTC	CAWELLETQYF
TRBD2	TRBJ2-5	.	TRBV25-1	TGTGCCAGCAGTCCGGCCGGGGGGGACGAGACCCAGTACTTC	CASSPAGGDETQYF
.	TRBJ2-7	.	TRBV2	TGTGCCAGCAGTGTTAGACCCTACGAGCAGTACTTC	CASSVRPYEQYF
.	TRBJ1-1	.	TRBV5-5	TGTGCCAGCAGCCCTCCTTCGAACACTGAAGCTTTCTTT	CASSPPSNTEAFF
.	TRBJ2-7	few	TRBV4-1	TGCGCCAGCAGCTACCTACAGGGTTCGTACGAGCAGTACTTC	CASSYLQGSYEQYF
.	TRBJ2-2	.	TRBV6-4	TGTGCCATCAGCCGGGACTACACCGGGGAGCTGTTTTTT	CAISRDYTGELFF
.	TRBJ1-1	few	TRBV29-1	TGCAGCGTTGAAAAGGGGATGAACACTGAAGCTTTCTTT	CSVEKGMNTEAFF
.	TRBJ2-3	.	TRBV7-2	TGTGCCAGCAGCTTAGTAGGAGCTTTATCAGATACGCAGTATTTT	CASSLVGALSDTQYF
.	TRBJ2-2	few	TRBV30	TGTGCCTGGACCTACACCGGGGAGCTGTTTTTT	CAWTYTGELFF
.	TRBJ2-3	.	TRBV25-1	TGTGCCAGCAGTGAATACGCCAGACAGTACACAGATACGCAGTATTTT	CASSEYARQYTDTQYF
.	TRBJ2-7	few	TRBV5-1	TGCGCCAGCAGCTCCGTTGGTGGGAGCCTCACAGGGACCAGCTCCTACGAGCAGTACTTC	CASSSVGGSLTGTSSYEQYF